This TCR beta chain stems from a study of cytomegalovirus exposure and HLA in healthy donors. Findings and caveats of the study: Whilst most TCR sequences proved rare, a subset of public TCRs occurred across many donors. High specificity and sensitivity for cytomegalovirus status were reported for the classifier.

Generated by immunoSEQ multiplex PCR, the TCRdb table keeps only in-frame clones and is missing some. This sample yields 150,000 to 200,000 clones, of which roughly 83% are seen a single time; approximately 1.5% belongs to the top ten. Turning to this clone: Its antigen remains unidentified.

From germline, CDR1 is SGHAT and CDR2 FQDESV (reference sequence). This CDR3 has 16 residues. The V and J ends lost 1 base and 5 bases respectively, with 17 bases between them. The receptor comes from a young woman in good health and CMV-seronegative. The source material was PBMCs. J is TRBJ2-5 and V is TRBV11-1; D may be TRBD1 (6 bases). CDR3 DNA: TGTGCCAGCAGCTTAGAAGGAGCCAGGGGTCGTGAGACCCAGTACTTC. This sequence encodes CASSLEGARGRETQYF.